The rows below give T cell receptor beta chains drawn from one sample of a study of cytomegalovirus exposure and HLA in healthy donors. Repertoires were generated with immunoSEQ multiplex PCR, while TCRdb's copy carries only in-frame clones and drops some. The data hold approximately 140,000 clones, with 60% to 85% observed a single time. Sequenced sample: PBMCs. The receptor set was obtained from a man aged 40-49 years in good health and CMV-seropositive. Each CDR3 is given with its conserved first and last residue. A D gene is named only where the DNA matches it firmly. Rows may omit the clone size; those that give it use once, few, many or a size class.

D gene	V gene	clone size	CDR3 length	J gene	CDR3 DNA	CDR3 protein
TRBD1	TRBV7-3	.	14	TRBJ2-3	TGTGCCAGCAGCTGGACAGGGGGCGAAGATACGCAGTATTTT	CASSWTGGEDTQYF
.	TRBV28	.	12	TRBJ2-5	TGTGCCAGCAGTGGGCAGGGATCGGCCCAGTACTTC	CASSGQGSAQYF
.	TRBV2	.	14	TRBJ1-5	TGTGCCAGCAGTATTGAACAGGGAACTCAGCCCCAGCATTTT	CASSIEQGTQPQHF
.	TRBV18	.	12	TRBJ2-5	TGTGCCAGCTCAAGGGGTCGGGAGACCCAGTACTTC	CASSRGRETQYF
.	TRBV11-2	.	16	TRBJ1-4	TGTGCCAGCAGCTTAGATCCCCAGGGGCAGGGGGAAAAACTGTTTTTT	CASSLDPQGQGEKLFF
TRBD1	TRBV7-2	.	13	TRBJ1-2	TGTGCCAGCAGCCAATCGGGACAGGGAGGCTACACCTTC	CASSQSGQGGYTF
TRBD2	TRBV4-2	.	17	TRBJ2-5	TGTGCCAGCAGCCAAGGACTAGCGGGAGGGCCGGGGGAGACCCAGTACTTC	CASSQGLAGGPGETQYF
.	TRBV2	.	13	TRBJ2-7	TGTGCCAGCGGTGGTAGCGCAGCCTACGAGCAGTACTTC	CASGGSAAYEQYF
TRBD2	TRBV7-2	.	13	TRBJ2-1	TGTGCCAGCAGCTTAGGTGAAAGGGAGGGGCAGTTCTTC	CASSLGEREGQFF
TRBD1	TRBV5-4	.	15	TRBJ1-1	TGTGCCAGCAGCTTAGACCGACAGGGGCGCACTGAAGCTTTCTTT	CASSLDRQGRTEAFF
.	TRBV4-1	.	16	TRBJ2-1	TGCGCCAGCAGCCAAGATGTGGGACTCTCATACAATGAGCAGTTCTTC	CASSQDVGLSYNEQFF
.	TRBV11-2	.	15	TRBJ1-6	TGTGCCAGCAGCTTAGTCGGGACAATGAGGTCACCCCTCCACTTT	CASSLVGTMRSPLHF
.	TRBV19	.	13	TRBJ1-5	TGTGCCAGTAGTATCGGAGACAATCAGCCCCAGCATTTT	CASSIGDNQPQHF
TRBD2	TRBV7-9	.	14	TRBJ2-3	TGTGCCAGCAGCCCAACTAGCGGCACAGATACGCAGTATTTT	CASSPTSGTDTQYF
.	TRBV4-2	.	16	TRBJ1-1	TGTGCCAGCAGCCAAGGGGTGAGCGTAATGAACACTGAAGCTTTCTTT	CASSQGVSVMNTEAFF
TRBD2	TRBV11-2	.	13	TRBJ2-1	TGTGCCAGCAGCCTGGGACTAAGCAATGAGCAGTTCTTC	CASSLGLSNEQFF
.	TRBV7-6	few	15	TRBJ1-3	TGTGCCAGCAGCTTAGGAAGTAGCTCTGGAAACACCATATATTTT	CASSLGSSSGNTIYF
TRBD2	TRBV7-2	.	14	TRBJ2-3	TGTGCCAGCAGCTTTCGGACTAGCGGAGATACGCAGTATTTT	CASSFRTSGDTQYF
.	TRBV7-2	few	16	TRBJ2-7	TGTGCCAGCAGCTTGGGCCTTGGATCAATAGGAGGAGGGCAGTACTTC	CASSLGLGSIGGGQYF
TRBD2	TRBV4-1	.	14	TRBJ2-1	TGCGCCAGCAGCCGAGCGGGAGAAGTCGATGAGCAGTTCTTC	CASSRAGEVDEQFF
TRBD2	TRBV7-3	.	16	TRBJ2-7	TGTGCCAGCAGCACACTAGCGGGAGGGCCCTTAGGCGAGCAGTACTTC	CASSTLAGGPLGEQYF
.	TRBV6-5	.	14	TRBJ1-6	TGTGCCAGCACCAACGCGGCAGGGTCTTCACCCCTCCACTTT	CASTNAAGSSPLHF
TRBD1	TRBV10-3	.	13	TRBJ1-1	TGTGCCATCAGGGAGACAGGGGGTACTGAAGCTTTCTTT	CAIRETGGTEAFF
.	TRBV7-2	.	13	TRBJ2-2	TGTGCCAGCAGCCCCCTTAGCACCGGGGAGCTGTTTTTT	CASSPLSTGELFF
TRBD1	TRBV9	.	16	TRBJ2-5	TGTGCCAGCAGCCCGGGACAGGGAGGGGGCCAAGAGACCCAGTACTTC	CASSPGQGGGQETQYF
.	TRBV6-1	.	15	TRBJ2-5	TGTGCCAGCAGTGACTACCAGGGTGCCCAAGAGACCCAGTACTTC	CASSDYQGAQETQYF
TRBD1	TRBV19	few	18	TRBJ2-6	TGTGCCAGTAGTGCCAACCGGGACAGGGAGACTGGGGCCAACGTCCTGACTTTC	CASSANRDRETGANVLTF
.	TRBV11-2	once	16	TRBJ2-1	TGTGCCAGCAGCAATAGCGGAGGACCTTCTTACAATGAGCAGTTCTTC	CASSNSGGPSYNEQFF
.	TRBV5-1	.	16	TRBJ2-3	TGCGCCAGCAGCCCACAGGGGGGGGTTCGGACAGATACGCAGTATTTT	CASSPQGGVRTDTQYF
.	TRBV6-4	.	17	TRBJ2-7	TGTGCCAGCAGGGATCAGGGAGTTAGCGGTCTCAACTACGAGCAGTACTTC	CASRDQGVSGLNYEQYF
TRBD2	TRBV7-6	few	15	TRBJ2-7	TGTGCCAGCAGCTTAGGGGGTAGCGGGGCCTACGAGCAGTACTTC	CASSLGGSGAYEQYF
.	TRBV28	.	13	TRBJ2-3	TGTGCCACCCAGAGGAGCGGAACAGATACGCAGTATTTT	CATQRSGTDTQYF
TRBD2	TRBV7-9	once	15	TRBJ2-3	TGTGCCAGCAGCCCGGTAGCGGGAGTGGCAGATACGCAGTATTTT	CASSPVAGVADTQYF
.	TRBV18	.	14	TRBJ1-4	TGTGCCAGCTCACCGCGTCGGGGAAATGAAAAACTGTTTTTT	CASSPRRGNEKLFF
.	TRBV14	.	16	TRBJ1-2	TGTGCCAGCAGCCAAGATATTGGCAGGGCCATGTATGGCTACACCTTC	CASSQDIGRAMYGYTF
.	TRBV9	few	15	TRBJ1-5	TGTGCCAGCAGCGTAGATGGGAGGGTAAGTCAGCCCCAGCATTTT	CASSVDGRVSQPQHF
TRBD2	TRBV19	.	14	TRBJ2-7	TGTGCCAGTAGTCGTGGCGGGAGGGACTACGAGCAGTACTTC	CASSRGGRDYEQYF
.	TRBV20-1	.	11	TRBJ2-7	TGCAGTGCTAGGAATCCTCGGGGGCAGTACTTC	CSARNPRGQYF
TRBD1	TRBV28	once	15	TRBJ1-5	TGTGCCAGCAGTTTGGGACAGGGAACTAATCAGCCCCAGCATTTT	CASSLGQGTNQPQHF
.	TRBV5-5	.	12	TRBJ1-2	TGTGCCAGCACCCTGGACATCTATGGCTACACCTTC	CASTLDIYGYTF
.	TRBV9	.	16	TRBJ2-3	TGTGCCAGCAGCGTAGCCCCACTAGGCCGCACAGATACGCAGTATTTT	CASSVAPLGRTDTQYF
.	TRBV28	.	15	TRBJ2-7	TGTGCCAGCAGGGAGGGTGTCGGAACAGCCTACGAGCAGTACTTC	CASREGVGTAYEQYF